This T cell receptor beta chain appears in the sequencing data of a study of monozygotic twins with inflammatory bowel disease. Reprocessing the 5' RACE reads, TCRdb reports a single entry for every CDR3 protein and omits DNA. The repertoire table contains under 200,000 distinct CDR3 sequences. The CDR3 has 14 amino acids. Germline-derived CDR1 and CDR2 are SGHTA and FQGTGA. The chain uses TRBV7-3 and TRBJ2-1; TCRdb gives TRBD2 as the D gene, but with no DNA this cannot be confirmed. The receptor was derived from a human donor with ulcerative colitis or Crohn's disease, or a healthy co-twin of an affected twin (not recorded which). The sample comprised blood. CDR3 in amino acids: CASSPNLPYNEQFF.